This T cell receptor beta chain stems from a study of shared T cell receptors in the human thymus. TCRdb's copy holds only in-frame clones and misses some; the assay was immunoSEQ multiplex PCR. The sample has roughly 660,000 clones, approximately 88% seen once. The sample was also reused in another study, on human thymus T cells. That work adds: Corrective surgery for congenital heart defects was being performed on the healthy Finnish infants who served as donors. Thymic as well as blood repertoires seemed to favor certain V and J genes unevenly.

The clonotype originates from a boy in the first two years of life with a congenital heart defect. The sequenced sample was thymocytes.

CDR3: CASSGRQGRYEQYF. CDR3 coding DNA: TGTGCCAGCAGTGGGCGACAGGGGCGGTACGAGCAGTACTTC. The chain is built from TRBV6-1 and TRBJ2-7; 8 bases map to TRBD1. This CDR3 contains 14 residues. Trimming at V came to 4 bases and at J to 4 bases, leaving 6 bases not matched to a gene. Germline CDR1 reads MNHNS; CDR2 reads SASEGT.